This T cell receptor (beta chain) was retrieved from a study of T cell responses to AZD1222 COVID-19 vaccine. Study observations and caveats: Baseline serology detected seropositivity in only five or six AZD1222 recipients.

Method: immunoSEQ multiplex PCR; TCRdb's copy keeps in-frame clones and lacks some. The table shows tens of thousands of clones, with roughly nine tenths occurring only once. Per germline, CDR1 MNHEY and CDR2 SMNVEV (reference sequence). The CDR3 is 17 residues long. The V segment lost 5 bases and the J segment 5 bases; nucleotides outside the gene matches: 12. For this clone: The antigen remains unidentified.

The sequence was obtained from an adult in good health. This chain links TRBV27 with TRBJ2-2; 9 bases fit TRBD1. Specimen: peripheral blood, collected on day 0 of AZD1222 vaccination. CDR3 nucleotides: TGTGCCAGCAGTGCATCCCCGGGACAGGGTATGACCGGGGAGCTGTTTTTT. It is translated as CASSASPGQGMTGELFF.